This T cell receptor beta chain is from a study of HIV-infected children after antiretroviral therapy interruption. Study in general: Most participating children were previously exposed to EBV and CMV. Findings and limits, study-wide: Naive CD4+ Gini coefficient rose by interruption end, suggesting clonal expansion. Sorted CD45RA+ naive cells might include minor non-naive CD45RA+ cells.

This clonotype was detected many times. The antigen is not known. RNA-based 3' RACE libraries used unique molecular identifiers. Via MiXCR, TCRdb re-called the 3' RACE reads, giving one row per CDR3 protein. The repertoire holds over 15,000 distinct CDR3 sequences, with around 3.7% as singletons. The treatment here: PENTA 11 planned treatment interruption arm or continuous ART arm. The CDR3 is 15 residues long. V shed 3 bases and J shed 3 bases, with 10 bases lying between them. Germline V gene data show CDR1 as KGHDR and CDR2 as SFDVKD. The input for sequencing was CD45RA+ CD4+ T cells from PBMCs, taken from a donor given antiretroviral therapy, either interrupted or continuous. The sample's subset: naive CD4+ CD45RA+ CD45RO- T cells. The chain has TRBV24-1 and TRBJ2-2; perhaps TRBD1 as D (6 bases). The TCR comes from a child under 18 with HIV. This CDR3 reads CATSDPGVDTGELFF. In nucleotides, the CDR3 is TGTGCCACCAGTGATCCAGGGGTTGACACCGGGGAGCTGTTTTTT.